Below are 4 T cell receptor beta chains sequenced from a single sample in a study of T cells in Graves' hyperthyroidism and ophthalmopathy. The source material, RNA transcripts, was used to amplify TCR beta CDR3 regions. TCR CDR3 underwent first-round RT-PCR with the HTBI primer set. MiXCR, applied by TCRdb to the multiplex PCR reads, yields one record per CDR3 protein. The top ten hold 7.3% of the sample, which has a few hundred thousand distinct CDR3 sequences, around 16% seen once. Sequenced sample: blood. The source of these receptors is a woman aged 25 to 39 with Graves' hyperthyroidism.

This clonotype was seen a few times. The chain recombines TRBV27 with TRBJ1-2, with TRBD1 as a possible D gene (5 bases). Germline V gene sequence: CDR1 MNHEY, CDR2 SMNVEV (reference sequence). There are 13 residues in the CDR3. V was clipped by 5 bases and J by 3 bases, with 10 bases between them. CDR3 sequence reads: CASSNTGDYGYTF. CDR3 coding DNA: TGTGCCAGCAGTAACACAGGCGACTATGGCTACACCTTC.

This clonotype was seen repeatedly, ten times or more. The chain is built from TRBV7-7 and TRBJ2-5; no clear D. The CDR3 is made up of 15 amino acids. Trimming stripped 1 base from V and 5 bases from J, with 14 bases between. Germline loops: CDR1 SSHAT, CDR2 FNYEAQ (reference sequence). The CDR3 here is CASSLGLERWETQYF. DNA for the CDR3: TGTGCCAGCAGCTTAGGTCTAGAGCGTTGGGAGACCCAGTACTTC.

The CDR3 region is CASTLSQITGELFF. The CDR3 nucleotides are TGTGCCAGCACCTTGAGCCAGATCACCGGGGAGCTGTTTTTT. V and J are TRBV28 and TRBJ2-2; D is unclear. Trimming removed 7 bases from V and 4 bases from J, with 13 bases in between. The germline CDR1 and CDR2 sequences are MDHEN and SYDVKM. The length of the CDR3 is 14 residues.

The J gene is TRBJ1-2, the V gene TRBV4-1; D not certain. The CDR3 consists of 11 residues. CDR1 and CDR2 (germline): MGHRA, YSYEKL. The V gene lost 2 bases and the J gene lost 4 bases, with 2 bases spanning the gap. The CDR3, as DNA: TGCGCCAGCAGCCAAACCTATGGCTACACCTTC. It specifies CASSQTYGYTF.